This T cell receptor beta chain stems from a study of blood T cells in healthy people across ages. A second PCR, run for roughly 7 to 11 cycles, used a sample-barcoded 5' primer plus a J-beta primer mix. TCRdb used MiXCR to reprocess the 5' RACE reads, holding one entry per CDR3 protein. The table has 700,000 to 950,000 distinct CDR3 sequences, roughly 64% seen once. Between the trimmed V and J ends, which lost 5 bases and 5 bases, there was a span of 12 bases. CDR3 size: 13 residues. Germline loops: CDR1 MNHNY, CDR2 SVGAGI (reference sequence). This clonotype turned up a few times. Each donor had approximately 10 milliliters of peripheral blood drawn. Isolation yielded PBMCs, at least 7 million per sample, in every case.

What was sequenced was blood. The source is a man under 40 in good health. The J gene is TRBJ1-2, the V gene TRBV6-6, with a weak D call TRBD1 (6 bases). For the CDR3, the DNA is TGTGCCAGCAGTCCGGGGGGCGCGTATGGCTACACCTTC. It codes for CASSPGGAYGYTF.